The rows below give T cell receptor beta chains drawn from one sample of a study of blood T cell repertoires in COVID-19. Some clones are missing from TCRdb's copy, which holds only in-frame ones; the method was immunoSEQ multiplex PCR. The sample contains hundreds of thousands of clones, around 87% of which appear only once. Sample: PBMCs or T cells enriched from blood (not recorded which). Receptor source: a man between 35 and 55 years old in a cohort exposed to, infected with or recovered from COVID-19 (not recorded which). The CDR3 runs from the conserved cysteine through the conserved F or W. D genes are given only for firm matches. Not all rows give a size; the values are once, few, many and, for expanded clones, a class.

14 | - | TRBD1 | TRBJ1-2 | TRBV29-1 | CSVLGTDFNYGYTF | TGCAGCGTTTTGGGGACAGATTTTAACTATGGCTACACCTTC
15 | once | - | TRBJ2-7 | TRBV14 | CASSQGGEKKIEQYF | TGTGCCAGCAGCCAAGGGGGGGAAAAGAAGATCGAGCAGTACTTC
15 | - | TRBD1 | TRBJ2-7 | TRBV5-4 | CASSSKTGSSYEQYF | TGTGCCAGCAGCTCTAAGACAGGGTCCTCCTACGAGCAGTACTTC
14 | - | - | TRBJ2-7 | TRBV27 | CASRTPGGSYEQYF | TGTGCCAGCAGGACACCAGGGGGGTCCTACGAGCAGTACTTC
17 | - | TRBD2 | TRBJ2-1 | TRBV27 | CASSLDPRTSGSHEQFF | TGTGCCAGCAGTTTAGATCCTCGTACTAGCGGGAGTCATGAGCAGTTCTTC
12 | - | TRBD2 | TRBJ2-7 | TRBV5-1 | CASSREGNEQYF | TGCGCCAGCAGTCGGGAGGGCAACGAGCAGTACTTC
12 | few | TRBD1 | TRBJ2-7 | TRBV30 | CAWSQGAYEQYF | TGTGCCTGGAGTCAGGGGGCCTACGAGCAGTACTTC
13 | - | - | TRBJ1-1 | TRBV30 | CAWSVRGNTEAFF | TGTGCCTGGAGTGTACGAGGGAACACTGAAGCTTTCTTT
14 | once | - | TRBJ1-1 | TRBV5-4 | CASKVVGANTEAFF | TGTGCCAGCAAAGTCGTGGGGGCTAACACTGAAGCTTTCTTT
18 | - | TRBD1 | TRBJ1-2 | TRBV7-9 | CASRQGTGGVEAKHGYTF | TGTGCCAGCAGACAAGGGACAGGCGGGGTCGAGGCTAAGCATGGCTACACCTTC
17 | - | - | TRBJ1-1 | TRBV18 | CASSPRTGTPPNTEAFF | TGTGCCAGCTCACCAAGAACAGGAACCCCCCCGAACACTGAAGCTTTCTTT
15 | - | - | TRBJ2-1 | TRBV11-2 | CASSPTRDTDNEQFF | TGTGCCAGCAGCCCAACAAGGGACACCGACAATGAGCAGTTCTTC
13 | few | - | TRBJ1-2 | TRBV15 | CATSQGSNYGYTF | TGTGCCACCAGCCAGGGCTCTAACTATGGCTACACCTTC
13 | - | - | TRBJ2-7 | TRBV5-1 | CASSGSLSYEQYF | TGCGCCAGCTCCGGGTCCCTCTCCTACGAGCAGTACTTC
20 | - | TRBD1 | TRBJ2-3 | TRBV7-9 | CASNNPRQGAIKSTSDTQYF | TGTGCCAGCAACAACCCCCGACAGGGGGCGATAAAAAGCACTTCAGATACGCAGTATTTT
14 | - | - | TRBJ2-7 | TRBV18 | CASSPPRAGYEQYF | TGTGCCAGCTCACCACCGCGAGCGGGCTACGAGCAGTACTTC
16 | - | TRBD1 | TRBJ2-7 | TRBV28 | CASRVRKWTGAYEQYF | TGTGCCAGCAGAGTCCGTAAGTGGACAGGGGCCTACGAGCAGTACTTC
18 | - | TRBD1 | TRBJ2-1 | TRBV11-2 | CASSLVLIRTGSYNEQFF | TGTGCCAGCAGCTTAGTTCTTATTAGGACAGGGTCCTACAATGAGCAGTTCTTC
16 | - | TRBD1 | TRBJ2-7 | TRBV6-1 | CASSESWDRPSYEQYF | TGTGCCAGCAGTGAAAGTTGGGACAGGCCCTCCTACGAGCAGTACTTC
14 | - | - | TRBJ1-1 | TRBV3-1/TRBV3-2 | CASTRGGGNTEAFF | TGTGCCAGCACCCGGGGAGGCGGGAACACTGAAGCTTTCTTT
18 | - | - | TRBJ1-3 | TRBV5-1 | CASSLGPREGSSGNTIYF | TGCGCCAGCAGCTTGGGCCCCCGGGAGGGGAGCTCTGGAAACACCATATATTTT
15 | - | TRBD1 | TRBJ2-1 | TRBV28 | CASSPTGTGVQEQFF | TGTGCCAGCAGTCCAACCGGGACAGGGGTCCAAGAGCAGTTCTTC
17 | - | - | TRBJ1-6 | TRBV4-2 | CASSQDFLGRGDSPLHF | TGTGCCAGCAGCCAAGATTTCCTAGGGCGGGGAGACTCACCCCTCCACTTT
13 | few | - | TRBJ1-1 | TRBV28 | CASSPRLLLEAFF | TGTGCCAGCAGTCCCAGACTACTACTTGAAGCTTTCTTT
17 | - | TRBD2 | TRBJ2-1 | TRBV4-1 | CASSQAGGRGNYNEQFF | TGCGCCAGCAGCCAAGCGGGAGGAAGGGGAAATTACAATGAGCAGTTCTTC
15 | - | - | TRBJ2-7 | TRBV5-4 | CASSLEQGLMDEQYF | TGTGCCAGCAGCTTGGAACAGGGATTGATGGACGAGCAGTACTTC
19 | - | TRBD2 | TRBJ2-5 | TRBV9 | CASSLTGGGLASSEETQYF | TGTGCCAGCAGCCTAACGGGGGGAGGTCTAGCGTCATCCGAAGAGACCCAGTACTTC
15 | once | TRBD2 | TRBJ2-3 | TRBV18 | CASSLTGTRSDTQYF | TGTGCCAGCTCACTGACCGGGACTAGGTCAGATACGCAGTATTTT
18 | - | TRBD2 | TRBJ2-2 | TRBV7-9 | CASSATSGSFTNTGELFF | TGTGCCAGCAGCGCTACTAGCGGGAGTTTCACTAACACCGGGGAGCTGTTTTTT
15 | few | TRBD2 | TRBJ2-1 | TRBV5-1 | CASSPSSGRHNEQFF | TGCGCCAGCAGCCCCTCTAGCGGGAGACACAATGAGCAGTTCTTC
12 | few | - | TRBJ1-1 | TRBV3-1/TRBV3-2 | CASSHGTIEAFF | TGTGCCAGCAGCCACGGGACAATTGAAGCTTTCTTT
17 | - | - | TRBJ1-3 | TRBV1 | CTSSQEGQGIRGNTIYF | TGCACCAGCAGCCAAGAAGGCCAGGGGATACGCGGAAACACCATATATTTT
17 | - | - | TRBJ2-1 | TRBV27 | CASSSSAVPSVGNEQFF | TGTGCCAGCAGTTCCAGCGCCGTGCCTAGCGTAGGCAATGAGCAGTTCTTC
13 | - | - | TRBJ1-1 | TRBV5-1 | CASSWQGITEAFF | TGCGCCAGCAGCTGGCAGGGGATCACTGAAGCTTTCTTT
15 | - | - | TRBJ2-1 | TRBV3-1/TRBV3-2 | CASSQDIGQYNEQFF | TGTGCCAGCAGCCAAGATATAGGACAATACAATGAGCAGTTCTTC
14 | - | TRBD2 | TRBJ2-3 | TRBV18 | CASSRTSGSDTQYF | TGTGCCAGCTCCCGGACTAGCGGGAGTGATACGCAGTATTTT
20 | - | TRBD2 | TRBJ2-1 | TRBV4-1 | CASSHAKGLAGGLLYNEQFF | TGCGCCAGCAGCCACGCAAAGGGGCTAGCGGGAGGCCTTCTTTACAATGAGCAGTTCTTC
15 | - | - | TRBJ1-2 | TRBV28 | CASTDSLQANYGYTF | TGTGCCAGCACCGATTCACTACAGGCTAACTATGGCTACACCTTC
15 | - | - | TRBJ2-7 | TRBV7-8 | CASTLQTGSSYEQYF | TGTGCCAGCACCCTACAGACAGGATCATCCTACGAGCAGTACTTC
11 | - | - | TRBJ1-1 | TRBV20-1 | CSAASITEAFF | TGCAGTGCAGCTAGTATCACTGAAGCTTTCTTT